These 32 T cell receptor beta chains share one sample of origin, sequenced in a study of T-cell reconstitution after alpha-beta-depleted transplantation in children. Unique molecular identifiers were built into the TCRbeta library. TCRdb ran MiXCR on the PCR reads and lists one entry per CDR3 protein. The table has 500,000 to 750,000 distinct CDR3 sequences, roughly a quarter seen once. Specimen: PBMCs, collected before TCRalphabeta/CD19-depleted stem cell transplant. All receptors derive from a boy under three years old with Wiskott-Aldrich syndrome, due to receive a stem cell transplant.

This clonotype was detected only a few times. The chain is built from TRBV27 and TRBJ2-2; no reliable D call. The CDR3 spans 15 residues. The V gene lost 3 bases and the J gene lost 1 base, with 9 bases spanning the gap. CDR1 and CDR2 from the germline V gene are MNHEY and SMNVEV (reference sequence). DNA of the CDR3: TGTGCCAGCAGTTTGTTAGGGAAGAACACCGGGGAGCTGTTTTTT. This sequence encodes CASSLLGKNTGELFF.

The chain combines TRBV14 with TRBJ2-2, with TRBD2 matching 7 bases. Germline CDR1 and CDR2: SGHDN and FVKESK. The CDR3 consists of 21 residues. V trimming: 2 bases; J trimming: 1 base; junction bases outside the gene matches: 19. CDR3 loop: CASSQPEKVKLARGNTGELFF. The CDR3 DNA sequence: TGTGCCAGCAGCCAACCCGAAAAAGTAAAACTAGCGCGGGGGAACACCGGGGAGCTGTTTTTT.

In its sample, this clonotype was seen a few times. The chain links TRBV20-1 to TRBJ2-3, with 7 bases matching TRBD2. V shed 0 bases, J shed 2 bases, and the junction held 5 bases outside the gene matches. The CDR3 extends over 15 amino acids. The germline V gene has CDR1 DFQATT and CDR2 SNEGSKA (reference sequence). The CDR3 DNA reads as TGCAGTGCTAGAGATCGAAGACTAGCCACAGATACGCAGTATTTT. This codes for CSARDRRLATDTQYF.

This clonotype has only a few counts. The chain recombines TRBV6-1 with TRBJ2-7; 10 nucleotides align to TRBD2. CDR1 and CDR2 (germline): MNHNS, SASEGT. This CDR3 region has 15 residues. The V segment lost 6 bases and the J segment 3 bases; nucleotides outside the gene matches: 8. The CDR3 DNA is TGTGCCAGCAGGGGCGTAGCGGGAGGTCGCTACGAGCAGTACTTC. Translating gives CASRGVAGGRYEQYF.

The chain is built from TRBV29-1 and TRBJ2-1; the match to TRBD2 covers 7 bases. Looked up from germline, CDR1 is SQVTM and CDR2 is ANQGSEA. The trim removed 2 bases at V and 2 bases at J, leaving 3 bases unmatched. The CDR3 is made up of 14 amino acids. The CDR3 nucleotides read TGCAGCGTTGAACTCGCGGGAGCCTACAATGAGCAGTTCTTC. Protein product: CSVELAGAYNEQFF.

CDR3 sequence reads: CASSFAGGGQPQHF. The DNA for the CDR3 is TGTGCCAGCAGTTTTGCAGGGGGCGGTCAGCCCCAGCATTTT. The gene calls are TRBV28 and TRBJ1-5, with 8 bases fitting TRBD1. The germline V gene encodes CDR1 MDHEN and CDR2 SYDVKM. The trim removed 3 bases at V and 6 bases at J, leaving 4 bases unmatched. The CDR3 contains 14 residues.

The V call is TRBV10-2, the J call TRBJ2-1; possible D gene TRBD2, 6 bases. This CDR3 comprises 13 residues. V dropped 3 bases and J dropped 6 bases, with 9 bases sitting between them. CDR1 WSHSY and CDR2 SAAADI come from the germline V gene. The CDR3 loop reads CASSDTGGNEQFF. CDR3 DNA: TGCGCCAGCAGTGATACCGGGGGCAATGAGCAGTTCTTC.

The chain has TRBV3-1 and TRBJ2-5, with unresolved D. V was cut by 0 bases and J by 4 bases, with 12 bases left in between. Germline CDR1 and CDR2: LGHDT and YNNKEL (reference sequence). CDR3 size: 15 residues. CDR3 protein: CASSQDDPWGETQYF. CDR3 nucleotides: TGTGCCAGCAGCCAAGATGATCCCTGGGGAGAGACCCAGTACTTC.

The rearrangement joins TRBV24-1 to TRBJ2-1; no clear D gene. The CDR3 is 16 residues long. CDR1 and CDR2 (germline): KGHDR, SFDVKD. Trimming cost V 0 bases and J 4 bases, with 12 bases left between them. CDR3 sequence reads: CATSDLGGSEYNEQFF. In nucleotides, the CDR3 is TGTGCCACCAGTGATTTGGGTGGGTCAGAGTACAATGAGCAGTTCTTC.

This chain joins TRBV7-2 and TRBJ1-2; TRBD1 matches at 7 bases. V lost 5 bases and J lost 4; bases outside the gene matches: 7. This CDR3 comprises 14 residues. Per germline, CDR1 SGHTA and CDR2 FQGNSA. CDR3 sequence: CASSTPGGFYGYTF. DNA of the CDR3: TGTGCCAGCAGCACCCCAGGGGGATTCTATGGCTACACCTTC.

The table lists this clonotype with a count of one. The chain has TRBV4-1 and TRBJ1-4; D uncertain. V was trimmed by 4 bases and J by 0 bases, leaving 6 bases between them. Germline V gene lookup returns CDR1 MGHRA and CDR2 YSYEKL. This CDR3 has 14 amino acids. The CDR3 DNA follows: TGCGCCAGCAGCCGAGCGGCAACTAATGAAAAACTGTTTTTT. This encodes CASSRAATNEKLFF.

The chain carries TRBV10-3 and TRBJ2-7, with 8 bases fitting TRBD1. After removal of 9 bases from V and 1 base from J, the junction contained 8 bases not matched to a gene. Germline V gene sequence: CDR1 ENHRY, CDR2 SYGVKD. The CDR3 extends over 14 amino acids. CDR3: CAIKSGTGSYEQYF. The CDR3 nucleotides are TGTGCCATTAAATCCGGGACAGGATCCTACGAGCAGTACTTC.

The rearrangement uses TRBV7-8 and TRBJ2-1; TRBD1 matches 7 bases. The CDR3 contains 15 residues. Trimming cost V 3 bases and J 3 bases; bases outside gene matches: 5. In germline, CDR1 is SGHVS, CDR2 FQNEAQ. The CDR3 nucleotides read TGTGCCAGCAGCTTTCCGGGACAGTACTACAATGAGCAGTTCTTC. Translating gives CASSFPGQYYNEQFF.

The chain is built from TRBV5-1 and TRBJ1-5, with 7 bases matching TRBD1. With 4 bases clipped from V and 5 bases from J, the junction kept 6 bases outside the gene matches. The germline CDR1 and CDR2 sequences are SGHRS and YFSETQ. The CDR3 sequence is 14 residues long. DNA of the CDR3: TGCGCCAGCAGCCCCCAGGGGGAACATCAGCCCCAGCATTTT. It encodes CASSPQGEHQPQHF.

This clonotype has a handful of counts. The V and J genes are TRBV6-1 and TRBJ2-7; tentatively, D is TRBD1 or TRBD2 (5 bases each). With 6 bases removed from V and 3 bases from J, the gap between germline ends came to 18 bases. Germline CDR1 MNHNS, CDR2 SASEGT. This CDR3 has 15 amino acids. In DNA form, the CDR3 reads TGTGCCAGCAGCACGACCGGGACGGAGATCTACGAGCAGTACTTC. It yields the protein CASSTTGTEIYEQYF.

In its sample, this clonotype was seen a few times. The chain has TRBV5-1 and TRBJ2-1; TRBD2 agrees at 10 bases. Per the germline V gene, CDR1 is SGHRS and CDR2 is YFSETQ. The junction had 7 bases not matched to a gene; V was cut back by 2 bases and J by 2 bases. The CDR3 sequence is 17 residues long. The CDR3 coding sequence is TGCGCCAGCAGCTTTGGACTAGCGGTCGCCCCCTACAATGAGCAGTTCTTC. It specifies CASSFGLAVAPYNEQFF.

CDR3 region: CASSRAQTDYEQYF. The CDR3 DNA sequence: TGTGCCAGCAGCCGTGCCCAGACTGACTACGAGCAGTACTTC. The chain employs TRBV6-1 and TRBJ2-7, with D uncertain. Germline values: CDR1 MNHNS, CDR2 SASEGT. This CDR3 is 14 amino acids long. V was shortened by 6 bases and J by 3 bases, with 15 bases between the two germline ends.

The chain couples TRBV12-3 or TRBV12-4 to TRBJ2-3, with 9 nucleotides matching TRBD2. This CDR3 is built from 15 residues. The J segment lost 1 base and the V segment lost 6 bases, leaving 5 bases of the junction unmatched. CDR3 bases: TGTGCCAGCAGATTCAGGACTAGCGGCACAGATACGCAGTATTTT. Its translation is CASRFRTSGTDTQYF.

This chain uses TRBV7-9 with TRBJ2-1, with 14 nucleotides matching TRBD2. The CDR3 contains 17 residues. Trimming took 4 bases from V and 4 from J; bases not matched to a gene: 6. Germline loops: CDR1 SEHNR, CDR2 FQNEAQ (reference sequence). In DNA form, the CDR3 reads TGTGCCAGCAGCTCCGGGACTAGCGGGAGTACTTACAATGAGCAGTTCTTC. It encodes CASSSGTSGSTYNEQFF.

The V gene is TRBV28, the J gene TRBJ2-1, with 9 bases matching TRBD1. Germline assignment: CDR1 MDHEN and CDR2 SYDVKM. This CDR3 has 16 amino acids. Losses at the gene ends were 8 bases for V and 1 base for J; bases not matched to a gene: 9. CDR3 sequence: CASGKQGAFSYNEQFF. In DNA, the CDR3 is TGTGCCAGCGGAAAACAGGGGGCGTTTTCCTACAATGAGCAGTTCTTC.

V is TRBV12-3 or TRBV12-4 and J is TRBJ2-3; D might be TRBD2 (6 bases). The ends were cut back, 6 bases at V and 4 bases at J, with 11 bases in the middle. There are 13 residues in the CDR3. CDR3 sequence: CASRPSGADTQYF. DNA of the CDR3: TGTGCCAGCAGACCCTCGGGGGCAGATACGCAGTATTTT.

This clonotype has just a few counts. This rearrangement joins TRBV4-1 to TRBJ2-7, with 13 positions matching TRBD2. Germline CDR1 is MGHRA and CDR2 is YSYEKL. This CDR3 comprises 17 residues. With V trimmed by 1 base and J by 6 bases, 9 bases remained unmatched. CDR3 sequence (DNA): TGCGCCAGCAGCCAAGGGGTCCGGACTAGCGGGAGAGGCGAGCAGTACTTC. Encoded protein: CASSQGVRTSGRGEQYF.

This clonotype was detected only a few times. The chain joins TRBV20-1 to TRBJ2-5, with 12 bases aligning to TRBD2. Germline V gene sequence: CDR1 DFQATT, CDR2 SNEGSKA (reference sequence). V shed 4 bases and J 4 bases; nucleotides not matched to a gene: 4. CDR3 size: 14 residues. The CDR3 bases are TGCAGTGCTACTAGCGGGAGGGCCGGAGAGACCCAGTACTTC. Translating gives CSATSGRAGETQYF.

DNA for the CDR3: TGTGCCAGCAGCCCCGCGACAGGGGGCTACGAGCAGTACTTC. Translation gives CASSPATGGYEQYF. The chain employs TRBV12-3 or TRBV12-4 and TRBJ2-7; 9 bases are shared with TRBD1. The CDR3 is made up of 14 amino acids. With V trimmed by 6 bases and J by 3 bases, 6 bases remained unmatched.

The J gene is TRBJ1-4, the V gene TRBV7-9, with 7 bases aligning to TRBD1. Germline V gene lookup returns CDR1 SEHNR and CDR2 FQNEAQ (reference sequence). The CDR3 spans 14 residues. V lost 6 bases to trimming and J lost 1 base; unmatched junction nucleotides: 2. The CDR3 DNA reads as TGTGCCAGCAGGGCAGGGGGAACTAATGAAAAACTGTTTTTT. Protein sequence: CASRAGGTNEKLFF.

The chain is built from TRBV12-3 or TRBV12-4 and TRBJ1-2; weak D call: TRBD1 (6 bases). The CDR3 contains 14 residues. The V and J ends lost 5 bases and 2 bases respectively, with 12 bases between them. In DNA, the CDR3 is TGTGCCAGCAGTACAGGGAACTTCAACTATGGCTACACCTTC. Translation: CASSTGNFNYGYTF.

The chain is built from TRBV12-3 or TRBV12-4 and TRBJ2-1, with 10 bases lining up with TRBD2. After removal of 7 bases from V and 3 bases from J, the junction contained 3 bases not matched to a gene. The CDR3 length is 14 residues. The CDR3 reads CASTVAGGYNEQFF. CDR3 in DNA: TGTGCCAGCACCGTAGCGGGAGGCTACAATGAGCAGTTCTTC.

This clonotype was detected a few times. J is TRBJ1-5 and V is TRBV20-1; the D gene is possibly TRBD1 (5 bases). This CDR3 is built from 14 residues. CDR1 and CDR2 from the germline V gene are DFQATT and SNEGSKA (reference sequence). With 0 bases removed from V and 7 bases from J, the gap between germline ends came to 13 bases. This CDR3 reads CSARDSTVGQPQHF. For the CDR3, the DNA is TGCAGTGCTAGAGATTCGACAGTCGGGCAGCCCCAGCATTTT.

J is TRBJ2-5 and V is TRBV4-2, with D possibly TRBD2 on 6 matching bases. This CDR3 has 17 residues. Germline lookup yields CDR1 LGHNA and CDR2 YNFKEQ. V was clipped by 4 bases and J by 1 base, with 19 bases between them. The CDR3 is CASSLGGGLTPQETQYF. The CDR3 nucleotides are TGTGCCAGCAGCCTCGGGGGTGGACTAACTCCCCAAGAGACCCAGTACTTC.

V usage is TRBV5-1 and J usage is TRBJ2-7; D is perhaps TRBD2 (5 bases). Trimming cost V 5 bases and J 2 bases, with 14 bases left between them. The length of the CDR3 is 14 residues. Germline loops: CDR1 SGHRS, CDR2 YFSETQ. In DNA form, the CDR3 reads TGCGCCAGCAGGTCGGGGTTAGTAACCTACGAGCAGTACTTC. Translated: CASRSGLVTYEQYF.

V and J are TRBV12-3 or TRBV12-4 and TRBJ2-5, with TRBD1 matching 9 bases. The CDR3 covers 17 residues. Trimming took 1 base from V and 0 from J; bases not matched to a gene: 6. The chain's CDR3 is CASSLGGGTGNQETQYF. CDR3 DNA: TGTGCCAGCAGTTTAGGAGGTGGGACAGGGAACCAAGAGACCCAGTACTTC.

This clonotype was seen repeatedly, ten times or more. This rearrangement joins TRBV11-2 to TRBJ2-5; TRBD1 is a possible D gene (5 bases). The CDR3 extends over 17 amino acids. Trimming pared 2 bases from V and 1 base from J, leaving 17 bases between. Germline V CDR1 and CDR2: SGHAT, FQNNGV. Here the CDR3 reads CASSLNAGIPIQETQYF. CDR3 DNA: TGTGCCAGCAGCTTAAACGCAGGGATACCAATCCAAGAGACCCAGTACTTC. The variable domain in full, with the rest retrieved from reference TRBV11-2 and TRBJ2-5, is EAGVAQSPRYKIIEKRQSVAFWCNPISGHATLYWYQQILGQGPKLLIQFQNNGVVDDSQLPKDRFSAERLKGVDSTLKIQPAKLEDSAVYLCASSLNAGIPIQETQYFGPGTRLLVL.